The T cell receptor beta chain described here comes from a study of beta chain features in type 1 diabetes. General study findings and limits: Researchers caution that PCR might favor shorter templates, equally among patients and controls. More deletions and fewer insertions at VDJ junctions were seen in type 1 diabetes patients. In every one of the four CD4+ subsets, TCRB CDR3s were moderately but significantly shorter in Type 1 diabetes patients.

The V and J ends lost 7 bases and 2 bases, in that order; junction bases with no gene match: 7. CDR3 length: 14 amino acids. Germline V gene sequence: CDR1 MNHEY, CDR2 SVGAGI. Comments on this clone: As yet, its antigen is unknown.

Sort purity for all populations was recorded as exceeding 98%. Isolated RNA was reverse transcribed in full, so expressed TCRB transcripts were sequenced. Sequencing used immunoSEQ multiplex PCR; TCRdb keeps in-frame clones, though not all of them. This sample has about 280,000 clones, with about 15% found just once. The receptor was isolated from a man between 18 and 29 years old with type 1 diabetes. The sequenced sample was naive CD4+ T cells from blood. This rearrangement joins TRBV6-5 to TRBJ2-7; 8 bases map to TRBD1. The CDR3, as DNA: TGTGCCAGCACTTCCCGGGACAGGACCTACGAGCAGTACTTC. It yields the protein CASTSRDRTYEQYF.